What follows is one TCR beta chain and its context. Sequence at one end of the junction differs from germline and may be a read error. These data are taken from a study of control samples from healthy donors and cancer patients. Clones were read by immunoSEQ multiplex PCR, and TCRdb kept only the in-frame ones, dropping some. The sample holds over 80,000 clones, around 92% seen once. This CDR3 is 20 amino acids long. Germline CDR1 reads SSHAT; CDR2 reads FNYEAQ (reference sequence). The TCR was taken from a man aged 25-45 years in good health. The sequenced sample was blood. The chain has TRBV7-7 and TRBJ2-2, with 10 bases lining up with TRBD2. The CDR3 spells CASSLGALRLAGAGTGELFF. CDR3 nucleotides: TGTGCTAGCAGCTTAGGGGCTCTAAGGCTAGCGGGAGCCGGCACCGGGGAGCTGTTTTTT.